The 12 T cell receptor beta chains below come from one sample, sequenced in a study of T cell responses to AZD1222 COVID-19 vaccine. Sequenced by immunoSEQ multiplex PCR; TCRdb stores in-frame clones only, minus some. The table has 100,000 to 150,000 clones, 87% seen once. Sequenced material: peripheral blood, taken on day 0 of AZD1222 vaccination. These receptors were taken from an adult in good health.

This chain joins TRBV18 and TRBJ2-7; TRBD1 matches 7 bases. J gave up 5 bases and V 6 bases, and 10 bases lay outside the gene matches. The CDR3 length is 14 residues. Germline V gene data show CDR1 as KGHSH and CDR2 as LQKENI. CDR3 loop: CASSPRQGADEQYF. CDR3 nucleotides: TGTGCCAGCTCCCCAAGACAGGGAGCCGACGAGCAGTACTTC.

V is TRBV10-3 and J is TRBJ1-1, with D possibly being TRBD1 (6 bases). CDR1 is ENHRY and CDR2 is SYGVKD in the germline V gene. The CDR3 loop spans 14 amino acids. Trimming cost V 4 bases and J 0 bases, with 9 bases left between them. The CDR3 DNA reads TGTGCCATCAGTGGGGACATTATGAACACTGAAGCTTTCTTT. It yields the protein CAISGDIMNTEAFF.

CDR3 region: CASSLYGPNQPQHF. The CDR3 DNA sequence: TGTGCCAGCAGTTTATATGGGCCGAATCAGCCCCAGCATTTT. This chain uses TRBV28 with TRBJ1-5; D uncertain. The CDR3 length is 14 residues. Trimming removed 1 base from V and 4 bases from J, with 8 bases in between. Germline V gene sequence: CDR1 MDHEN, CDR2 SYDVKM. The variable domain in full, with the rest retrieved from reference TRBV28 and TRBJ1-5, is DVKVTQSSRYLVKRTGEKVFLECVQDMDHENMFWYRQDPGLGLRLIYFSYDVKMKEKGDIPEGYSVSREKKERFSLILESASTNQTSMYLCASSLYGPNQPQHFGDGTRLSIL.

V is TRBV5-4 and J is TRBJ2-5, with 11 bases identical to TRBD2. V shed 4 bases, J shed 5 bases, and the junction held 16 bases outside the gene matches. In germline, CDR1 is SGHNT, CDR2 YYREEE (reference sequence). The CDR3 covers 18 residues. CDR3 amino acids: CASSPLGHSGGAVETQYF. CDR3 bases: TGTGCCAGCAGCCCCCTGGGTCATAGCGGGGGGGCGGTGGAGACCCAGTACTTC.

The V and J genes are TRBV24-1 and TRBJ1-1; no clear D. Trimming removed 3 bases at V and 2 bases at J, with 9 bases between. This CDR3 contains 14 residues. The V gene's germline CDR1 is KGHDR and CDR2 SFDVKD. In DNA form, the CDR3 reads TGTGCCACCAGTGATAACGGACGTAACACTGAAGCTTTCTTT. This encodes CATSDNGRNTEAFF.

The CDR3 sequence: CASSFPGTANTEAFF. CDR3 DNA sequence: TGTGCCAGCAGCTTTCCCGGGACAGCGAACACTGAAGCTTTCTTT. The J gene is TRBJ1-1, the V gene TRBV14, with 7 bases lining up with TRBD1. The CDR3 totals 15 residues. After removal of 5 bases from V and 1 base from J, the junction contained 7 bases not matched to a gene. CDR1 is SGHDN and CDR2 is FVKESK in the germline V gene.

J is TRBJ2-1 and V is TRBV2, with 16 nucleotides matching TRBD2. Germline assignment: CDR1 SNHLY and CDR2 FYNNEI. This CDR3 has 15 residues. V shed 6 bases, J shed 11 bases, and the junction held 7 bases outside the gene matches. CDR3 residues: CASSPGLAGGLQQFF. In DNA, the CDR3 is TGTGCCAGCAGCCCGGGACTAGCGGGGGGGCTTCAGCAGTTCTTC.

This sequence joins TRBV5-6 and TRBJ2-1; tentatively, D is TRBD2 (6 bases). V shed 4 bases and J shed 7 bases, with 18 bases lying between them. The CDR3 contains 15 residues. CDR1 SGHDT and CDR2 YYEEEE come from the germline V gene. The CDR3 DNA sequence: TGTGCCAGCAGCCCCTCCCTGGGGGGTCCTAATGAGCAGTTCTTC. Amino acid sequence: CASSPSLGGPNEQFF. The variable domain in full, with the rest retrieved from reference TRBV5-6 and TRBJ2-1, is DAGVTQSPTHLIKTRGQQVTLRCSPKSGHDTVSWYQQALGQGPQFIFQYYEEEERQRGNFPDRFSGHQFPNYSSELNVNALLLGDSALYLCASSPSLGGPNEQFFGPGTRLTVL.

This rearrangement joins TRBV19 to TRBJ1-4, with D perhaps TRBD1 (5 bases). CDR3 length equals 13 residues. The germline V gene has CDR1 LNHDA and CDR2 SQIVND (reference sequence). V lost 5 bases and J 6 bases, leaving 10 bases between the germline ends. CDR3 in DNA: TGTGCCAGTAGTCCAGGGTTTTATGAAAAACTGTTTTTT. Its protein is CASSPGFYEKLFF.

This chain connects TRBV30 to TRBJ1-5; TRBD1 matches 7 bases. The J segment lost 0 bases and the V segment lost 5 bases, leaving 1 base of the junction unmatched. This CDR3 contains 13 residues. Germline CDR1 is GTSNPN and CDR2 is SVGIG (reference sequence). CDR3 protein: CAWGTDSNQPQHF. CDR3 DNA: TGTGCCTGGGGGACAGATAGCAATCAGCCCCAGCATTTT.

The gene calls are TRBV5-1 and TRBJ1-6, with a weak D call TRBD1 (5 bases). Trimming removed 2 bases from V and 4 bases from J, with 10 bases in between. The CDR3 is 15 amino acids. CDR1 SGHRS and CDR2 YFSETQ come from the germline V gene. CDR3 residues: CASSFREGYNSPLHF. Here the CDR3 DNA reads TGCGCCAGCAGCTTCAGGGAGGGTTATAATTCACCCCTCCACTTT.

This clone came up once. The rearrangement links TRBV5-1 to TRBJ2-2; D may be TRBD1 (6 bases). Germline V lookup: CDR1 SGHRS, CDR2 YFSETQ. The CDR3 spans 15 residues. Deletions cut 3 bases from V and 3 bases from J, with 12 bases between. CDR3 loop: CASSYRVVDTGELFF. For the CDR3, the DNA is TGCGCCAGCAGCTACAGGGTGGTGGACACCGGGGAGCTGTTTTTT.